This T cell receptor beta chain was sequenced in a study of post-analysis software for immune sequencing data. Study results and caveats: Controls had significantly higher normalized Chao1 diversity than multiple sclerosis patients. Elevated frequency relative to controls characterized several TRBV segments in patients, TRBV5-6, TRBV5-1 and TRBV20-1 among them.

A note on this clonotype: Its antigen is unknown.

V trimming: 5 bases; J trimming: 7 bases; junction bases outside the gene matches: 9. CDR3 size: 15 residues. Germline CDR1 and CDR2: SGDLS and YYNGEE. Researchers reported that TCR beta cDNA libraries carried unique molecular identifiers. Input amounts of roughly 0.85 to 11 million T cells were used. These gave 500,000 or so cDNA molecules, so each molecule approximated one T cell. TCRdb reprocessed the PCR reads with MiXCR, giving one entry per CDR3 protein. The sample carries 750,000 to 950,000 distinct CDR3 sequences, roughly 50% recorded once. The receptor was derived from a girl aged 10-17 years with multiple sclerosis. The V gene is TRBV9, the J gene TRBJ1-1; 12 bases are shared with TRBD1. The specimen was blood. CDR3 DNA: TGTGCCAGCAGGCCCTGGGACAGGGGGCTCAGTGAAGCTTTCTTT. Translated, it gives CASRPWDRGLSEAFF. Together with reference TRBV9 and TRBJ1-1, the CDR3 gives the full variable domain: DSGVTQTPKHLITATGQRVTLRCSPRSGDLSVYWYQQSLDQGLQFLIQYYNGEERAKGNILERFSAQQFPDLHSELNLSSLELGDSALYFCASRPWDRGLSEAFFGQGTRLTVV.